Described below is a single T cell receptor (beta chain) sequence and its context. Clones were read by immunoSEQ multiplex PCR, and TCRdb kept only the in-frame ones, dropping some. The sample has roughly 88,000 clones; roughly 85% are singletons. The source of the sample is a study of radiotherapy plus CTLA-4 blockade in lung cancer. Per the germline V gene, CDR1 is LNHDA and CDR2 is SQIVND (reference sequence). This CDR3 has 15 amino acids. V was clipped by 8 bases and J by 0 bases; unmatched bases: 10. The receptor's source is a human donor with non-small cell lung cancer who had stable disease on radiotherapy plus ipilimumab. The chain uses TRBV19 and TRBJ2-7; 7 nucleotides align to TRBD1. Sequenced material: peripheral blood, taken from a patient treated with radiotherapy plus ipilimumab. CDR3 in amino acids: CASRRGLGSSYEQYF. For the CDR3, the DNA is TGTGCCAGTCGAAGGGGGCTAGGGAGCTCCTACGAGCAGTACTTC. The complete variable domain, with remaining parts taken from reference TRBV19 and TRBJ2-7, reads DGGITQSPKYLFRKEGQNVTLSCEQNLNHDAMYWYRQDPGQGLRLIYYSQIVNDFQKGDIAEGYSVSREKKESFPLTVTSAQKNPTAFYLCASRRGLGSSYEQYFGPGTRLTVT.